This TCR beta chain was documented in a study of blood T cells in healthy people across ages. Study conclusions and caveats: In the absence of known donor CMV status, changes in expanded clonotypes were possibly confounded. PBMCs went unsorted, and a conclusive naive versus antigen-experienced comparison was therefore prevented.

Every sample yielded at least 6.5 million isolated PBMCs. Of note for this clonotype: The antigen is undetermined.

Together with a sample-barcoded 5' primer, a J-beta primer mix was included in a second PCR lasting about 7 to 11 cycles. A tag from a template-switch adaptor with 12 random nucleotides marked each cDNA molecule. TCRdb passed the 5' RACE reads through MiXCR, listing each CDR3 protein once. In the table there are a few hundred thousand distinct CDR3 sequences, more than 45% of which are singletons. Sequencing was done on a sample of blood. The sequence was obtained from a man between 60 and 70 years old in good health.

CDR3 DNA sequence: TGTGCCAGCAGCCCGGGGGGGATTAGCACAGATACGCAGTATTTT. Protein product: CASSPGGISTDTQYF. The rearrangement links TRBV3-1 to TRBJ2-3; 8 nucleotides match TRBD2. The CDR3 has 15 residues. Trimming at V came to 4 bases and at J to 0 bases, leaving 3 bases not matched to a gene. Per germline, CDR1 LGHDT and CDR2 YNNKEL (reference sequence).